The source of this T cell receptor beta chain is a study of T cell responses to AZD1222 COVID-19 vaccine. Germline-derived CDR1 and CDR2 are SGHNT and YENEEA. V lost 2 bases, J lost 3 bases, and 13 bases lay in between. This CDR3 spans 15 amino acids. Study-wide results and caveats: Repertoires were collected only later (after the peak T cell response had occurred). Vaccine-associated CD4 TCRs ranged over spike, dominating at 160-218 and 743-854. Spike-specific TCR depth and breadth grew after two AZD1222 doses.

Method: immunoSEQ multiplex PCR; TCRdb's copy keeps in-frame clones and lacks some. The sample holds more than 90,000 clones, around nine tenths seen once. In the case of this clone: Its matching antigen is unknown.

The material was peripheral blood, obtained 28 days after the second AZD1222 dose. This receptor was taken from an adult who received the AZD1222 COVID-19 vaccine. The rearrangement links TRBV11-3 to TRBJ2-5, with D perhaps matching TRBD1 or TRBD2 (5 bases each). CDR3 bases: TGTGCCAGCAGCTTACCACCGGGACGGGAAGAGACCCAGTACTTC. Protein: CASSLPPGREETQYF.